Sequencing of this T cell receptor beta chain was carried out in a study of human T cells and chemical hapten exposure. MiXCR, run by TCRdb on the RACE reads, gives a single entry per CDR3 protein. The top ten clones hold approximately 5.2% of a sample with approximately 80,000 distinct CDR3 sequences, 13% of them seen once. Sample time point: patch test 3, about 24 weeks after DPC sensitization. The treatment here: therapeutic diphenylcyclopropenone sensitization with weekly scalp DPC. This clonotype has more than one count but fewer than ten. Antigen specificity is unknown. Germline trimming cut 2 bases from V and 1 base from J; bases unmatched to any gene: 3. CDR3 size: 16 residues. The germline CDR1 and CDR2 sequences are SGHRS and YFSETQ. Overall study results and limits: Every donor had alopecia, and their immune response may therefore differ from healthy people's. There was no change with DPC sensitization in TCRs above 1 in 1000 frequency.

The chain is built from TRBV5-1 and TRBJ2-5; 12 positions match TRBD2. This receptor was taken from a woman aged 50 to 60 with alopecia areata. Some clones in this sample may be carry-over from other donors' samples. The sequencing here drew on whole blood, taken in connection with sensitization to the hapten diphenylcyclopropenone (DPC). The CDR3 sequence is CASSLVTSGSQETQYF. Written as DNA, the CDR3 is TGCGCCAGCAGCTTAGTGACTAGCGGGAGCCAAGAGACCCAGTACTTC.